This T cell receptor (beta chain) was profiled in a study of radiotherapy plus CTLA-4 blockade in lung cancer. The method was immunoSEQ multiplex PCR; TCRdb's version includes in-frame clones alone and lacks a portion of them. The sample lists roughly 54,000 clones, 65% to 80% occurring once. This CDR3 region has 12 residues. CDR1 is GTSNPN, CDR2 SVGIG, per germline (reference sequence). Trimming cost V 0 bases and J 14 bases; bases outside gene matches: 2. Study observations and caveats: Clones of tumor-derived TCRs expanded in blood after radiotherapy plus ipilimumab. Reportedly, early blood T cell clone dynamics best predicted response, with interferon-beta.

The study gave focal radiation plus ipilimumab CTLA-4 blockade to patients with chemo-refractory metastatic non-small-cell lung cancer. For this clone: The antigen is unknown.

The chain is built from TRBV30 and TRBJ2-3, with 13 nucleotides matching TRBD2. This receptor was obtained from a human donor with non-small cell lung cancer who had a partial response to radiotherapy plus ipilimumab. The specimen comprised peripheral blood, sampled from a patient treated with radiotherapy plus ipilimumab. This CDR3 reads CAWSVTSGGLYF. CDR3 nucleotides: TGTGCCTGGAGTGTGACTAGCGGGGGGCTGTATTTT.